Reported below is one TCR beta chain. These data originate in a study of shared clonotypes between healthy human individuals. The data were produced by immunoSEQ multiplex PCR, yet TCRdb's version contains in-frame clones alone and is incomplete. The sample contains 650,000 to 700,000 clones, roughly 87% of which appear only once. Sequencing used memory CD8+ T cells from PBMCs. Subset denoted: CD45RO+ cells pooled with CCR7-negative TemRA cells. This sequence originates from a man younger than 35 in good health. Some clones in this sample may be carry-over from other donors' samples.

The CDR3 here is CASSLLAPGPQETQYF. CDR3 nucleotides: TGTGCCAGCAGCTTACTAGCACCGGGTCCCCAAGAGACCCAGTACTTC. The V call is TRBV7-9, the J call TRBJ2-5, with D perhaps TRBD2 (5 bases). CDR3 size: 16 residues. The germline V gene has CDR1 SEHNR and CDR2 FQNEAQ (reference sequence). The germline V and J ends were trimmed by 2 bases and 1 base, with 14 bases remaining between them. Complete variable domain (other parts from reference TRBV7-9 and TRBJ2-5): DTGVSQNPRHKITKRGQNVTFRCDPISEHNRLYWYRQTLGQGPEFLTYFQNEAQLEKSRLLSDRFSAERPKGSFSTLEIQRTEQGDSAMYLCASSLLAPGPQETQYFGPGTRLLVL.